These T cell receptor beta chains were read from a single sample in a study of blood T cell repertoires in COVID-19. Libraries were prepared by immunoSEQ multiplex PCR; TCRdb keeps only in-frame clonotypes and omits some of them. The sample comprises approximately 120,000 clones, around 86% of which are singletons, and 5% to 6.5% rests with the top ten. Source material: peripheral blood. The source of these receptors is a human donor in a cohort sampled during active COVID-19. Each CDR3 is given with its conserved first and last residue. Not every row has a clone size; where given, it reads once, few, many or a size class.

v_gene: TRBV5-4; abundance: -; j_gene: TRBJ2-1; CDR3aa: CASSLVSGSRNEQFF
v_gene: TRBV24-1; abundance: -; j_gene: TRBJ2-3; CDR3aa: CATSDLAGSTDTQYF
v_gene: TRBV7-2; abundance: -; j_gene: TRBJ1-1; CDR3aa: CASSSYRDTEAFF
v_gene: TRBV6-2/TRBV6-3; abundance: -; j_gene: TRBJ2-7; CDR3aa: CASSYDSPVSYEQYF
v_gene: TRBV9; abundance: -; j_gene: TRBJ2-2; CDR3aa: CASSVRTSEGGELFF
v_gene: TRBV7-2; abundance: -; j_gene: TRBJ1-5; CDR3aa: CASSPIPSEYSNQPQHF
v_gene: TRBV2; abundance: -; j_gene: TRBJ1-6; CDR3aa: CASVAAIYNSPLHF
v_gene: TRBV7-2; abundance: -; j_gene: TRBJ2-3; CDR3aa: CASSLRATGTGGSADTQYF
v_gene: TRBV11-2; abundance: -; j_gene: TRBJ2-2; CDR3aa: CASSLQPTSTGELFF
v_gene: TRBV18; abundance: few; j_gene: TRBJ1-1; CDR3aa: CASSPNVPGQGVFF
v_gene: TRBV7-9; abundance: -; j_gene: TRBJ1-1; CDR3aa: CASSSGSVNTEAFF
v_gene: TRBV7-3; abundance: once; j_gene: TRBJ1-1; CDR3aa: CASKGRGNTEAFF
v_gene: TRBV9; abundance: -; j_gene: TRBJ2-2; CDR3aa: CASNPSEFRLAGVIGELFF
v_gene: TRBV28; abundance: -; j_gene: TRBJ1-1; CDR3aa: CASSRTARTEAFF
v_gene: TRBV2; abundance: -; j_gene: TRBJ2-5; CDR3aa: CAGGLAGGRAYF
v_gene: TRBV20-1; abundance: -; j_gene: TRBJ2-1; CDR3aa: CSASLGTGGPGNEQFF
v_gene: TRBV27; abundance: -; j_gene: TRBJ2-7; CDR3aa: CASSLSPGYEQYF
v_gene: TRBV5-6; abundance: -; j_gene: TRBJ2-3; CDR3aa: CASSSARGRPGVTQYF
v_gene: TRBV25-1; abundance: -; j_gene: TRBJ2-2; CDR3aa: CASSGLAGERPSGELFF
v_gene: TRBV11-2; abundance: -; j_gene: TRBJ2-6; CDR3aa: CASSAQGNGANVLTF
v_gene: TRBV28; abundance: -; j_gene: TRBJ2-1; CDR3aa: CASSPTPTSGRHNEQFF
v_gene: TRBV4-1; abundance: once; j_gene: TRBJ2-1; CDR3aa: CASSHEAGGQYNEQFF
v_gene: TRBV4-1; abundance: -; j_gene: TRBJ2-2; CDR3aa: CASSHPGTTNTGELFF
v_gene: TRBV7-2; abundance: -; j_gene: TRBJ1-2; CDR3aa: CASSSHSTGHRGYTF
v_gene: TRBV6-1; abundance: -; j_gene: TRBJ1-2; CDR3aa: CASSETPGSYGYTF
v_gene: TRBV6-2/TRBV6-3; abundance: once; j_gene: TRBJ2-1; CDR3aa: CASSSPSRLAGGNEQFF
v_gene: TRBV19; abundance: -; j_gene: TRBJ1-1; CDR3aa: CASRARADITNTEAFF